This T cell receptor beta chain emerged from a study of blood T cell repertoires in COVID-19. About the study: The United States, Italy and Spain were the sources of the acute and convalescent COVID-19 samples. Nucleic acid was either cDNA or gDNA, and it came from T cells, B-cell-depleted T cells, or PBMCs.

Those enrolled in Seattle joined during active infection and were followed longitudinally afterward. J was trimmed by 0 bases and V by 5 bases; bases with no gene match: 7. The CDR3 consists of 17 residues. Germline CDR1 SGHRS, CDR2 YFSETQ. Authors' processing steps: Amplification from reference gene primers served as the basis for estimated nucleated cell counts. TCRdb's table, derived via immunoSEQ multiplex PCR, lists solely in-frame clones and lacks some. V and J calls and clone size are given by that table; D and trimming were obtained from the DNA. The table has roughly 47,000 clones, roughly 85% seen once; the top ten hold over 25%.

Source material: peripheral blood. The origin of this receptor is a woman of 80 years or more with COVID-19, enrolled during active disease. The chain employs TRBV5-1 and TRBJ2-3; TRBD2 matches at 12 bases. The CDR3 reads CASRRGTSGRSTDTQYF. CDR3 sequence (DNA): TGCGCCAGCAGACGCGGGACTAGCGGGCGGAGCACAGATACGCAGTATTTT.